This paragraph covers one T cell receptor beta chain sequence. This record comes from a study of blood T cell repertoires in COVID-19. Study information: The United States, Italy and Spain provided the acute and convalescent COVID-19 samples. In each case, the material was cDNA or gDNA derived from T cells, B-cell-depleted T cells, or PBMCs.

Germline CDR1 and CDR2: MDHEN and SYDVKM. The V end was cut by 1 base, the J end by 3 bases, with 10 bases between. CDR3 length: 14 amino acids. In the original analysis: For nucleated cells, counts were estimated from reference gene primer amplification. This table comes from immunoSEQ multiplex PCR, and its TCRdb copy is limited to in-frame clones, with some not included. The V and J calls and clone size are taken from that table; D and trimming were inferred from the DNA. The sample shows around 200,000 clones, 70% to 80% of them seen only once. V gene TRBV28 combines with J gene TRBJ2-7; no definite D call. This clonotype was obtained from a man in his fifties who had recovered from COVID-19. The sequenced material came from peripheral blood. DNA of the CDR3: TGTGCCAGCAGTTTATATGTCGGTAACTACGAGCAGTACTTC. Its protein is CASSLYVGNYEQYF.